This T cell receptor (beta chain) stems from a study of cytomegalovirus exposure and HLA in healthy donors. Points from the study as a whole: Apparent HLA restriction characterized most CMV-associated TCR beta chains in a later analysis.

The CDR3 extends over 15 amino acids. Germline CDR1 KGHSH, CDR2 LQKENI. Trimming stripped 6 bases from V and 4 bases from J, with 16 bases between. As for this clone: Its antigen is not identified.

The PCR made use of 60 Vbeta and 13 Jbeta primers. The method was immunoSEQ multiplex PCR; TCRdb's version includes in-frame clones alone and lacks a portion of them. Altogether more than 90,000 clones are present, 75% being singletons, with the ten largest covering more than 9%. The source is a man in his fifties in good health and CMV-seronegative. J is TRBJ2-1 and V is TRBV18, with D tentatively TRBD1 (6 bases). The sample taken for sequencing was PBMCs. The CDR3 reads CASSLTGNRYNEQFF. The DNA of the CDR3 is TGTGCCAGCTCCCTAACAGGGAATCGGTACAATGAGCAGTTCTTC.